These T cell receptor beta chains were read from a single sample in a study of preoperative IRX-2 immunotherapy in early breast cancer. The assay was immunoSEQ multiplex PCR, and TCRdb's table has in-frame clones only and misses some. There are 25,000 or so clones in the sample; about 95% occur only once, and 15% to 20% lies in the top ten. The starting material was tumor tissue, obtained after IRX-2 immunotherapy. These receptors came from a human donor with breast cancer. CDR3s include the opening cysteine and the closing phenylalanine or tryptophan. A D gene is named only where the DNA matches it firmly. The size field is filled for only some rows; it gives once, few, many or a size class.

clone_size: -
j_call: TRBJ1-5
cdr3_length: 17
v_call: TRBV9
d_call: -
cdr3_nt: TGTGCCAGCAGCCCCGGGGGGGTAGGGGTTAGCAATCAGCCCCAGCATTTT
cdr3_aa: CASSPGGVGVSNQPQHF

clone_size: -
j_call: TRBJ1-2
cdr3_length: 14
v_call: TRBV5-1
d_call: TRBD1
cdr3_nt: TGCGCCAGCAGCTTGGATAGGGGGCGGGGCGGCTACACCTTC
cdr3_aa: CASSLDRGRGGYTF

clone_size: once
j_call: TRBJ2-1
cdr3_length: 17
v_call: TRBV10-3
d_call: TRBD2
cdr3_nt: TGTGCCATCACCGGTACGATACTAGCGGGGGCCTACAATGAGCAGTTCTTC
cdr3_aa: CAITGTILAGAYNEQFF

clone_size: -
j_call: TRBJ2-1
cdr3_length: 12
v_call: TRBV7-2
d_call: -
cdr3_nt: TGTGCCAGCAGCTTAGCGGGACGGGAGCAGTTCTTC
cdr3_aa: CASSLAGREQFF

clone_size: -
j_call: TRBJ1-1
cdr3_length: 13
v_call: TRBV7-9
d_call: -
cdr3_nt: TGTGCCAGCAGCTTAGTCGCGAACACTGAAGCTTTCTTT
cdr3_aa: CASSLVANTEAFF

clone_size: -
j_call: TRBJ2-6
cdr3_length: 17
v_call: TRBV7-3
d_call: TRBD1
cdr3_nt: TGTGCCAGCAGCCCACGGGACAGTGCCTCTGGGGCCAACGTCCTGACTTTC
cdr3_aa: CASSPRDSASGANVLTF

clone_size: -
j_call: TRBJ1-5
cdr3_length: 14
v_call: TRBV9
d_call: -
cdr3_nt: TGTGCCAGCAGTGAGGTGTGGGGGTATCAGCCCCAGCATTTT
cdr3_aa: CASSEVWGYQPQHF

clone_size: -
j_call: TRBJ2-4
cdr3_length: 19
v_call: TRBV10-1
d_call: TRBD2
cdr3_nt: TGCGCCAGCAGTGAGGAGCGGGAGGGCCCGGGAGCGGCCAAAAACATTCAGTACTTC
cdr3_aa: CASSEEREGPGAAKNIQYF

clone_size: -
j_call: TRBJ2-7
cdr3_length: 14
v_call: TRBV11-1
d_call: -
cdr3_nt: TGTGCCAGCAGCTTAGACGGGAGCGAATACGAGCAGTACTTC
cdr3_aa: CASSLDGSEYEQYF

clone_size: -
j_call: TRBJ2-7
cdr3_length: 14
v_call: TRBV4-1
d_call: TRBD1
cdr3_nt: TGCGCCAGCAGCCAAAGACAGGGGTCCTACGAGCAGTACTTC
cdr3_aa: CASSQRQGSYEQYF

clone_size: -
j_call: TRBJ1-2
cdr3_length: 16
v_call: TRBV19
d_call: -
cdr3_nt: TGTGCCAGTAGTATGGATAGGAGGAGGCGGAGCTATGGCTACACCTTC
cdr3_aa: CASSMDRRRRSYGYTF

clone_size: -
j_call: TRBJ2-3
cdr3_length: 13
v_call: TRBV9
d_call: -
cdr3_nt: TGTGCCAGCAGCGTCTACCCAACAGATACGCAGTATTTT
cdr3_aa: CASSVYPTDTQYF

clone_size: -
j_call: TRBJ2-5
cdr3_length: 16
v_call: TRBV18
d_call: TRBD2
cdr3_nt: TGTGCCAGCTCACCTCTAGCGGGGGAACTACAAGAGACCCAGTACTTC
cdr3_aa: CASSPLAGELQETQYF

clone_size: -
j_call: TRBJ2-1
cdr3_length: 16
v_call: TRBV7-9
d_call: -
cdr3_nt: TGTGCCAGCAGACCCGCTAGGTTACCCTCCTACAATGAGCAGTTCTTC
cdr3_aa: CASRPARLPSYNEQFF

clone_size: -
j_call: TRBJ2-7
cdr3_length: 11
v_call: TRBV18
d_call: -
cdr3_nt: TGTGCCAGCTCAGGAACCCACGAGCAGTACTTC
cdr3_aa: CASSGTHEQYF

clone_size: -
j_call: TRBJ2-7
cdr3_length: 15
v_call: TRBV10-3
d_call: TRBD1
cdr3_nt: TGTGCCATCAGGCATATAAAGGGACAGGCCTACGAGCAGTACTTC
cdr3_aa: CAIRHIKGQAYEQYF

clone_size: -
j_call: TRBJ1-1
cdr3_length: 15
v_call: TRBV21-1
d_call: -
cdr3_nt: TGTGCCAGCAGTCACATGGTAGCAATTCGCACTGAAGCTTTCTTT
cdr3_aa: CASSHMVAIRTEAFF

clone_size: -
j_call: TRBJ2-1
cdr3_length: 14
v_call: TRBV4-1
d_call: TRBD1
cdr3_nt: TGCGCCAGCAGCCCAGGGACAGCTTACAATGAGCAGTTCTTC
cdr3_aa: CASSPGTAYNEQFF

clone_size: -
j_call: TRBJ2-7
cdr3_length: 15
v_call: TRBV5-5
d_call: TRBD1
cdr3_nt: TGTGCCAGCAGCTTGGCCGGGAACAGGGGCTACGAGCAGTACTTC
cdr3_aa: CASSLAGNRGYEQYF

clone_size: -
j_call: TRBJ2-3
cdr3_length: 15
v_call: TRBV30
d_call: -
cdr3_nt: TGTGCCTGGAGTGTACAGGGGACTAGCACAGATACGCAGTATTTT
cdr3_aa: CAWSVQGTSTDTQYF

clone_size: -
j_call: TRBJ1-3
cdr3_length: 14
v_call: TRBV4-2
d_call: -
cdr3_nt: TGTGCCAGCAGCCGGCAGGGAACCGGAAACACCATATATTTT
cdr3_aa: CASSRQGTGNTIYF

clone_size: few
j_call: TRBJ1-2
cdr3_length: 11
v_call: TRBV6-1
d_call: -
cdr3_nt: TGTGCCAGCAGCCAAAACTATGGCTACACCTTC
cdr3_aa: CASSQNYGYTF

clone_size: -
j_call: TRBJ1-3
cdr3_length: 14
v_call: TRBV6-5
d_call: -
cdr3_nt: TGTGCCAGCAGTTACTCGACCGGGGGCAACACCATATATTTT
cdr3_aa: CASSYSTGGNTIYF

clone_size: -
j_call: TRBJ1-4
cdr3_length: 15
v_call: TRBV28
d_call: TRBD1
cdr3_nt: TGTGCCAGCAGGGGAGGGGGCGCAGCAAATGAAAAACTGTTTTTT
cdr3_aa: CASRGGGAANEKLFF

clone_size: -
j_call: TRBJ2-2
cdr3_length: 13
v_call: TRBV28
d_call: -
cdr3_nt: TGTGCCAGCAGTTACAGGAACACCGGGGAGCTGTTTTTT
cdr3_aa: CASSYRNTGELFF

clone_size: -
j_call: TRBJ1-2
cdr3_length: 13
v_call: TRBV14
d_call: TRBD1
cdr3_nt: TGTGCCAGCAGCCAAGGTTGGACAGGGGGCAGTACCTTC
cdr3_aa: CASSQGWTGGSTF

clone_size: -
j_call: TRBJ2-1
cdr3_length: 17
v_call: TRBV5-1
d_call: TRBD2
cdr3_nt: TGCGCCAGCAGCCCTCCCGGACTAGCGGGGGGCTCAGGAGCGAAGTTCTTC
cdr3_aa: CASSPPGLAGGSGAKFF

clone_size: once
j_call: TRBJ2-7
cdr3_length: 14
v_call: TRBV4-1
d_call: TRBD1
cdr3_nt: TGCGCCAGCAGCCCGACAGGGGATCTCTACGAGCAGTACTTC
cdr3_aa: CASSPTGDLYEQYF

clone_size: -
j_call: TRBJ1-2
cdr3_length: 13
v_call: TRBV19
d_call: -
cdr3_nt: TGTGCCAGTAGTATGGGCGTGGGAGATGGCTACACCTTC
cdr3_aa: CASSMGVGDGYTF

clone_size: -
j_call: TRBJ2-5
cdr3_length: 16
v_call: TRBV14
d_call: -
cdr3_nt: TGTGCCAGCAGCCAAGATCTTGGGGGAGTCCAAGAGACCCAGTACTTC
cdr3_aa: CASSQDLGGVQETQYF

clone_size: -
j_call: TRBJ2-3
cdr3_length: 15
v_call: TRBV5-1
d_call: -
cdr3_nt: TGCGCCAGCAGCTTCGGGGGGCTCGACACAGATACGCAGTATTTT
cdr3_aa: CASSFGGLDTDTQYF

clone_size: -
j_call: TRBJ2-1
cdr3_length: 11
v_call: TRBV25-1
d_call: TRBD2
cdr3_nt: TGTGCCAGCAGTGACTCCCGGGGGGAGTTCTTC
cdr3_aa: CASSDSRGEFF

clone_size: -
j_call: TRBJ2-3
cdr3_length: 17
v_call: TRBV11-3
d_call: -
cdr3_nt: TGTGCCAGCAGCCTGGGTTTGGGTGCCGGGATCACAGATACGCAGTATTTT
cdr3_aa: CASSLGLGAGITDTQYF

clone_size: -
j_call: TRBJ2-1
cdr3_length: 17
v_call: TRBV11-3
d_call: -
cdr3_nt: TGTGCCAGCAGCTTAGTCCTTGGGGCCAATCCCCTAAATGAGCAGTTCTTC
cdr3_aa: CASSLVLGANPLNEQFF

clone_size: -
j_call: TRBJ2-6
cdr3_length: 15
v_call: TRBV30
d_call: -
cdr3_nt: TGTGCCTGGAGTGTAAGGCTGCCTGGGGCCAACGTCCTGACTTTC
cdr3_aa: CAWSVRLPGANVLTF

clone_size: once
j_call: TRBJ1-5
cdr3_length: 16
v_call: TRBV7-2
d_call: -
cdr3_nt: TGTGCCAGCAGCTTGAGAGGGCCTTCACAAAATCAGCCCCAGCATTTT
cdr3_aa: CASSLRGPSQNQPQHF

clone_size: -
j_call: TRBJ1-5
cdr3_length: 17
v_call: TRBV7-9
d_call: -
cdr3_nt: TGTGCCAGCAGCTTAGGGCAGGGGCAGGGTTCGAATCAGCCCCAGCATTTT
cdr3_aa: CASSLGQGQGSNQPQHF

clone_size: once
j_call: TRBJ2-3
cdr3_length: 16
v_call: TRBV9
d_call: TRBD2
cdr3_nt: TGTGCCAGCAGCGTATCCGGGACTAGACGCACAGATACGCAGTATTTT
cdr3_aa: CASSVSGTRRTDTQYF

clone_size: -
j_call: TRBJ2-6
cdr3_length: 16
v_call: TRBV7-3
d_call: -
cdr3_nt: TGTGCCAGCAGCCCTCCCCAGGGAACGGGGGCCAACGTCCTGACTTTC
cdr3_aa: CASSPPQGTGANVLTF

clone_size: -
j_call: TRBJ2-4
cdr3_length: 16
v_call: TRBV10-3
d_call: -
cdr3_nt: TGTGCCATCAGCGAAGGAGGGACGATAGCCAAAAACATTCAGTACTTC
cdr3_aa: CAISEGGTIAKNIQYF

clone_size: -
j_call: TRBJ1-1
cdr3_length: 16
v_call: TRBV7-9
d_call: TRBD1
cdr3_nt: TGTGCCAGCAGCAAAGGCGTGGGACAGGGGGAATCTGAAGCTTTCTTT
cdr3_aa: CASSKGVGQGESEAFF

clone_size: once
j_call: TRBJ2-7
cdr3_length: 15
v_call: TRBV5-6
d_call: TRBD2
cdr3_nt: TGTGCCAGCAGCTTGGCCGGGACTAGCGGGTACGAGCAGTACTTC
cdr3_aa: CASSLAGTSGYEQYF

clone_size: -
j_call: TRBJ1-1
cdr3_length: 14
v_call: TRBV4-3
d_call: -
cdr3_nt: TGCGCCAGCAGCCTCCACTCGGGCAGCTATGAAGCTTTCTTT
cdr3_aa: CASSLHSGSYEAFF

clone_size: -
j_call: TRBJ1-5
cdr3_length: 15
v_call: TRBV6-5
d_call: TRBD1
cdr3_nt: TGTGCCAGCAGCCTCGGGACAGGGGGCATTCAGCCCCAGCATTTT
cdr3_aa: CASSLGTGGIQPQHF

clone_size: -
j_call: TRBJ2-7
cdr3_length: 16
v_call: TRBV9
d_call: TRBD1
cdr3_nt: TGTGCCAGCAGCGTAGCCACGTCTGGACAGGGCGGCGAGCAGTACTTC
cdr3_aa: CASSVATSGQGGEQYF

clone_size: -
j_call: TRBJ2-2
cdr3_length: 17
v_call: TRBV2
d_call: -
cdr3_nt: TGTGCCAGCAATATGGAAATCATCCCGCCGAACACCGGGGAGCTGTTTTTT
cdr3_aa: CASNMEIIPPNTGELFF

clone_size: -
j_call: TRBJ2-7
cdr3_length: 14
v_call: TRBV21-1
d_call: -
cdr3_nt: TGTGCCAGCAGCAAAACCTTTTTCAAGTACGAGCAGTACTTC
cdr3_aa: CASSKTFFKYEQYF

clone_size: -
j_call: TRBJ2-1
cdr3_length: 16
v_call: TRBV9
d_call: TRBD2
cdr3_nt: TGTGCCAGCAGCGTAGCGGGGGGGCACTCCTACAATGAGCAGTTCTTC
cdr3_aa: CASSVAGGHSYNEQFF

clone_size: -
j_call: TRBJ1-2
cdr3_length: 10
v_call: TRBV2
d_call: -
cdr3_nt: TGTGCCAGCAGTCTTTATGGCTACACCTTC
cdr3_aa: CASSLYGYTF

clone_size: -
j_call: TRBJ2-7
cdr3_length: 12
v_call: TRBV2
d_call: -
cdr3_nt: TGTGCCAGCAGGCGGGGCTCCTACGAGCAGTACTTC
cdr3_aa: CASRRGSYEQYF

clone_size: -
j_call: TRBJ1-1
cdr3_length: 16
v_call: TRBV5-4
d_call: -
cdr3_nt: TGTGCCAGCAGCCCCTCAACCGCGACCACCAACACTGAAGCTTTCTTT
cdr3_aa: CASSPSTATTNTEAFF

clone_size: -
j_call: TRBJ2-7
cdr3_length: 18
v_call: TRBV14
d_call: -
cdr3_nt: TGTGCCAGCAGCCAAGACCCACTCCACCTAATAGCCTCCTACGAGCAGTACTTC
cdr3_aa: CASSQDPLHLIASYEQYF

clone_size: -
j_call: TRBJ1-2
cdr3_length: 14
v_call: TRBV27
d_call: -
cdr3_nt: TGTGCCAGCAGTTTTTATGACCGGGGAGGTGGCTACACCTTC
cdr3_aa: CASSFYDRGGGYTF

clone_size: -
j_call: TRBJ2-1
cdr3_length: 15
v_call: TRBV6-1
d_call: TRBD2
cdr3_nt: TGTGCCAGCAGGTCTAGCGGGGGGCCCCACAATGAGCAGTTCTTC
cdr3_aa: CASRSSGGPHNEQFF

clone_size: -
j_call: TRBJ2-3
cdr3_length: 17
v_call: TRBV5-6
d_call: TRBD2
cdr3_nt: TGTGCCAGCAGCTTGGTCAGCGGGAGGGCCTCCACAGATACGCAGTATTTT
cdr3_aa: CASSLVSGRASTDTQYF

clone_size: -
j_call: TRBJ2-7
cdr3_length: 15
v_call: TRBV7-8
d_call: -
cdr3_nt: TGTGCCAGCAGCTTACTTGGCCAGAACTCCTACGAGCAGTACTTC
cdr3_aa: CASSLLGQNSYEQYF

clone_size: -
j_call: TRBJ2-2
cdr3_length: 12
v_call: TRBV27
d_call: -
cdr3_nt: TGTGCCAGCAGTCTAAACACCGGGGAGCTGTTTTTT
cdr3_aa: CASSLNTGELFF

clone_size: -
j_call: TRBJ1-2
cdr3_length: 14
v_call: TRBV7-8
d_call: TRBD1
cdr3_nt: TGTGCCAGCAGCCCCCGAGACAGGGCGCGGGGCTACACCTTC
cdr3_aa: CASSPRDRARGYTF